The 8 T cell receptor beta chains in this list originate from one sample, sequenced in a study of identical twins. In TCRdb, the 5' RACE reads were re-called with MiXCR into one record per CDR3 protein. Of roughly 500,000 distinct CDR3 sequences in the sample, 22% are singletons; the top ten hold around 1%. Separately, the same data were catalogued under a study of T cells expressing NK-cell markers.

Sequenced input: CD4+ T cells sorted from blood. The receptors were sampled from a woman aged 18 to 35 in good health.

The J gene is TRBJ1-2, the V gene TRBV5-5; the D is unclear. Germline CDR1 reads SGHKS; CDR2 reads YYEKEE (reference sequence). V shed 2 bases and J shed 1 base, with 12 bases lying between them. This CDR3 region has 15 residues. Here the CDR3 reads CASSFGPVGNYGYTF. The DNA of the CDR3 is TGTGCCAGCAGCTTCGGCCCTGTGGGTAACTATGGCTACACCTTC.

This clonotype was observed many times. The rearrangement uses TRBV12-3 or TRBV12-4 and TRBJ1-1; TRBD1 might be the D (5 bases). The CDR3 has 12 amino acids. V was cut by 9 bases and J by 2 bases, with 10 bases left in between. The CDR3 loop is CARGASNTEAFF. Written as DNA, the CDR3 is TGTGCCAGAGGGGCTTCAAACACTGAAGCTTTCTTT.

V is TRBV7-8 and J is TRBJ2-7; perhaps TRBD1 as D (5 bases). The V gene's germline CDR1 is SGHVS and CDR2 FQNEAQ. This CDR3 is built from 16 residues. Trimming took off 5 bases at V and 4 bases at J, with 21 bases between the two ends. The CDR3 nucleotides are TGTGCCAGCAGCCCCGGGCGTAAGGGGCTGAATTACGAGCAGTACTTC. Translating gives CASSPGRKGLNYEQYF.

V is TRBV20-1 and J is TRBJ2-2; D perhaps matches TRBD2 (5 bases). The germline V gene encodes CDR1 DFQATT and CDR2 SNEGSKA (reference sequence). The V end was cut by 5 bases, the J end by 7 bases, with 11 bases between. The length of the CDR3 is 12 residues. In DNA, the CDR3 is TGCAGTGCTGCCAGACTACACGGGGAGCTGTTTTTT. Protein product: CSAARLHGELFF.

This clonotype has at least ten counts. The chain links TRBV14 to TRBJ2-4; the match to TRBD2 covers 7 bases. This CDR3 has 14 residues. Germline V lookup: CDR1 SGHDN, CDR2 FVKESK. The V gene end was trimmed by 6 bases and the J gene end by 0 bases; junction bases not matched to a gene: 2. The DNA of the CDR3 is TGTGCCAGCAGTCGGGGGGTAGCCAAAAACATTCAGTACTTC. Its protein is CASSRGVAKNIQYF.

The V and J genes are TRBV5-6 and TRBJ1-6; 7 bases map to TRBD1. J gave up 7 bases and V 0 bases, and 1 base lay outside the gene matches. This CDR3 spans 14 amino acids. Germline CDR1 and CDR2: SGHDT and YYEEEE. The CDR3 DNA reads TGTGCCAGCAGCTTGGGCAGGGGGAATTCACCCCTCCACTTT. Its protein is CASSLGRGNSPLHF. Supplemented by reference TRBV5-6 and TRBJ1-6, the full variable domain reads DAGVTQSPTHLIKTRGQQVTLRCSPKSGHDTVSWYQQALGQGPQFIFQYYEEEERQRGNFPDRFSGHQFPNYSSELNVNALLLGDSALYLCASSLGRGNSPLHFGNGTRLTVT.

In this sample, this clonotype turned up once. V and J are TRBV28 and TRBJ2-5; tentatively, D is TRBD2 (6 bases). V gave up 5 bases and J gave up 5 bases, with 15 bases separating them. The CDR3 is made up of 14 amino acids. Germline assignment: CDR1 MDHEN and CDR2 SYDVKM. The CDR3: CASSAPGVRETQYF. As DNA, the CDR3 is TGTGCCAGCAGTGCCCCGGGGGTCCGGGAGACCCAGTACTTC.

This clonotype was observed a handful of times. The J gene is TRBJ2-6, the V gene TRBV18, with D perhaps matching TRBD1 or TRBD2 (6 bases each). This CDR3 region has 17 residues. The germline V gene has CDR1 KGHSH and CDR2 LQKENI. V was trimmed by 6 bases and J by 1 base, leaving 16 bases between them. In nucleotides, the CDR3 is TGTGCCAGCTCGCCCCTCGGAGGGGGGTCTGGGGCCAACGTCCTGACTTTC. This gives the protein CASSPLGGGSGANVLTF. The full variable domain, completed using reference TRBV18 and TRBJ2-6, is NAGVMQNPRHLVRRRGQEARLRCSPMKGHSHVYWYRQLPEEGLKFMVYLQKENIIDESGMPKERFSAEFPKEGPSILRIQQVVRGDSAAYFCASSPLGGGSGANVLTFGAGSRLTVL.